Below, 27 T cell receptor beta chains from the same sample are listed, as sequenced in a study of T cell changes during pregnancy in multiple sclerosis. Method: immunoSEQ multiplex PCR; TCRdb's copy keeps in-frame clones and lacks some. Among fewer than 20,000 clones listed, 95% to 96% were seen once. Specimen: peripheral blood, collected in the third trimester of pregnancy. The receptors come from a female donor with multiple sclerosis, enrolled in a pregnancy study.

The genes are TRBV27 and TRBJ2-1; TRBD2 matches at 11 bases. V lost 6 bases, J lost 0 bases, and 4 bases stayed unmatched. There are 16 residues in the CDR3. CDR1 and CDR2 from the germline V gene are MNHEY and SMNVEV (reference sequence). CDR3 DNA: TGTGCCAGCAGAGGGCTAGCGGGAGGCTCCTACAATGAGCAGTTCTTC. Its protein is CASRGLAGGSYNEQFF.

The chain employs TRBV18 and TRBJ1-4; 7 positions match TRBD1. The ends lost 4 bases at V and 7 bases at J; junction bases unmatched: 9. Germline CDR1 reads KGHSH; CDR2 reads LQKENI. This CDR3 contains 15 residues. CDR3 region: CASSQSQGGSEKLFF. As DNA, the CDR3 is TGTGCCAGCTCACAGAGCCAGGGGGGCAGTGAAAAACTGTTTTTT. The complete variable domain, with remaining parts taken from reference TRBV18 and TRBJ1-4, reads NAGVMQNPRHLVRRRGQEARLRCSPMKGHSHVYWYRQLPEEGLKFMVYLQKENIIDESGMPKERFSAEFPKEGPSILRIQQVVRGDSAAYFCASSQSQGGSEKLFFGSGTQLSVL.

The CDR3 here is CASSSRTGLDQPQHF. The CDR3 nucleotides are TGTGCCAGCAGTTCGCGGACAGGGTTGGATCAGCCCCAGCATTTT. V usage is TRBV28 and J usage is TRBJ1-5, with 8 bases lining up with TRBD1. Germline CDR1 reads MDHEN; CDR2 reads SYDVKM. Unmatched junction bases numbered 7, after V lost 4 bases and J lost 5 bases. CDR3 length equals 15 residues.

The chain couples TRBV5-1 to TRBJ2-7; possible D gene TRBD2, 6 bases. Between the trimmed V and J ends, which lost 2 bases and 6 bases, there was a span of 18 bases. Germline V gene sequence: CDR1 SGHRS, CDR2 YFSETQ. The CDR3 is 15 residues long. The CDR3 loop reads CASSLMATHGGEQYF. CDR3 sequence (DNA): TGCGCCAGCAGCTTAATGGCGACTCACGGGGGCGAGCAGTACTTC.

The V call is TRBV6-1, the J call TRBJ1-5; D remains ambiguous. The CDR3 length is 13 residues. Germline V CDR1 and CDR2: MNHNS, SASEGT. Trimming pared 2 bases from V and 7 bases from J, leaving 9 bases between. In nucleotides, the CDR3 is TGTGCCAGCAGTGAATTCTCGGGGCAGCCCCAGCATTTT. It encodes CASSEFSGQPQHF.

The rearrangement joins TRBV5-1 to TRBJ2-1, with 7 bases fitting TRBD2. The CDR3 covers 15 residues. Per germline, CDR1 SGHRS and CDR2 YFSETQ. With 2 bases clipped from V and 6 bases from J, the junction kept 8 bases outside the gene matches. CDR3 region: CASSLSGLESNEQFF. CDR3 DNA sequence: TGCGCCAGCAGCTTATCTGGACTAGAGTCCAATGAGCAGTTCTTC. Filled out from reference TRBV5-1 and TRBJ2-1, the complete variable domain reads KAGVTQTPRYLIKTRGQQVTLSCSPISGHRSVSWYQQTPGQGLQFLFEYFSETQRNKGNFPGRFSGRQFSNSRSEMNVSTLELGDSALYLCASSLSGLESNEQFFGPGTRLTVL.

The chain recombines TRBV6-6 with TRBJ2-1; 7 bases align to TRBD2. This CDR3 is 15 amino acids long. Germline V gives CDR1 MNHNY, CDR2 SVGAGI (reference sequence). The J segment lost 4 bases and the V segment lost 0 bases, leaving 3 bases of the junction unmatched. The CDR3 loop reads CASSYSRGVYNEQFF. The CDR3 DNA follows: TGTGCCAGCAGTTACTCACGGGGGGTGTACAATGAGCAGTTCTTC.

The chain recombines TRBV5-4 with TRBJ2-7; weak D call: TRBD2 (6 bases). Deletions cut 4 bases from V and 2 bases from J, with 19 bases between. The CDR3 length is 16 residues. CDR1 and CDR2 (germline): SGHNT, YYREEE (reference sequence). CDR3 protein: CASSQGGAGIPYEQYF. CDR3 nucleotides: TGTGCCAGCAGCCAAGGCGGGGCAGGGATTCCCTACGAGCAGTACTTC.

The chain joins TRBV7-8 to TRBJ1-1; maybe TRBD1 (5 bases). This CDR3 has 13 amino acids. Germline V gene lookup returns CDR1 SGHVS and CDR2 FQNEAQ. Trimming stripped 5 bases from V and 4 bases from J, with 11 bases between. The CDR3 loop is CASSPGVATEAFF. CDR3 in DNA: TGTGCCAGCAGCCCGGGGGTCGCCACTGAAGCTTTCTTT.

The V call is TRBV7-9, the J call TRBJ2-1, with 10 bases fitting TRBD1. The CDR3 is 15 residues long. J lost 9 bases, V lost 5 bases, and 10 bases had no gene match. The germline V gene encodes CDR1 SEHNR and CDR2 FQNEAQ (reference sequence). The CDR3 here is CASSSRDRGSVEQFF. In DNA, the CDR3 is TGTGCCAGCAGCAGCCGGGACAGGGGTTCGGTTGAGCAGTTCTTC.

This clone was found once. The chain couples TRBV2 to TRBJ2-3; TRBD2 agrees at 8 bases. The CDR3 is 14 amino acids. Trimming cost V 7 bases and J 0 bases; bases outside gene matches: 3. Per germline, CDR1 SNHLY and CDR2 FYNNEI. The CDR3 loop is CASKERGSTDTQYF. The CDR3 coding sequence is TGTGCCAGCAAGGAGCGGGGGAGCACAGATACGCAGTATTTT.

The chain employs TRBV5-1 and TRBJ1-2; D might be TRBD1 (5 bases). The ends were cut back, 2 bases at V and 0 bases at J, with 8 bases in the middle. The CDR3 runs 14 residues. Germline V gives CDR1 SGHRS, CDR2 YFSETQ. CDR3 loop: CASSFDSANYGYTF. CDR3 bases: TGCGCCAGCAGCTTTGACAGCGCTAACTATGGCTACACCTTC.

This chain uses TRBV27 with TRBJ2-1, with TRBD2 matching over 10 bases. Germline V CDR1 and CDR2: MNHEY, SMNVEV (reference sequence). The CDR3 is 19 residues long. The ends lost 2 bases at V and 2 bases at J; junction bases unmatched: 12. Written as DNA, the CDR3 is TGTGCCAGCAGTTTAGGGGCCGGGGCTAGCGGGAGAGCCTACAATGAGCAGTTCTTC. Translating it yields CASSLGAGASGRAYNEQFF.

The chain combines TRBV2 with TRBJ2-5; D gene unclear. V was pared by 4 bases and J by 5 bases, with 8 bases between. This CDR3 contains 12 residues. CDR1 and CDR2 (germline): SNHLY, FYNNEI. The DNA of the CDR3 is TGTGCCAGCAGTGTCCTCGGGGAGACCCAGTACTTC. Encoded protein: CASSVLGETQYF.

The chain employs TRBV9 and TRBJ2-3; 10 nucleotides match TRBD2. Germline V lookup: CDR1 SGDLS, CDR2 YYNGEE. V was pared by 0 bases and J by 5 bases, with 6 bases of the junction left unmatched. This CDR3 comprises 16 residues. DNA of the CDR3: TGTGCCAGCAGCGTAGTTATAGCGGGGGGCGGAGATACGCAGTATTTT. This translates into CASSVVIAGGGDTQYF.

This clone was observed a single time. The chain carries TRBV5-4 and TRBJ1-1; unclear D gene. With 9 bases removed from V and 4 bases from J, the gap between germline ends came to 13 bases. The CDR3 spans 12 residues. Germline V lookup: CDR1 SGHNT, CDR2 YYREEE (reference sequence). CDR3 loop: CATYRGGTEAFF. For the CDR3, the DNA is TGTGCCACCTACCGTGGTGGCACTGAAGCTTTCTTT.

This chain connects TRBV2 to TRBJ2-1; 14 bases align to TRBD2. Unmatched junction bases numbered 7, after V lost 4 bases and J lost 8 bases. The CDR3 has 16 residues. CDR1 is SNHLY, CDR2 FYNNEI, per germline. CDR3 in amino acids: CASSGLAGGPRYEQFF. CDR3 in DNA: TGTGCCAGCAGTGGACTAGCGGGAGGGCCACGGTATGAGCAGTTCTTC.

V is TRBV2 and J is TRBJ2-1, with D possibly being TRBD2 (5 bases). This CDR3 has 15 residues. Germline CDR1 and CDR2: SNHLY and FYNNEI. The ends were cut back, 6 bases at V and 0 bases at J, with 12 bases in the middle. The CDR3 bases are TGTGCCAGCAGAATGGACTCAAGCTCCTACAATGAGCAGTTCTTC. Translation: CASRMDSSSYNEQFF. The full variable domain, completed using reference TRBV2 and TRBJ2-1, is EPEVTQTPSHQVTQMGQEVILRCVPISNHLYFYWYRQILGQKVEFLVSFYNNEISEKSEIFDDQFSVERPDGSNFTLKIRSTKLEDSAMYFCASRMDSSSYNEQFFGPGTRLTVL.

The chain links TRBV4-3 to TRBJ1-4; 7 nucleotides agree with TRBD1. Germline CDR1 LGHNA, CDR2 YSLEER. V shed 4 bases and J 8 bases; nucleotides not matched to a gene: 16. CDR3 length: 17 residues. The DNA of the CDR3 is TGCGCCAGCAGCCCTTCACTGAAGGGGGCGCTTAGGGAAAAACTGTTTTTT. Translating it yields CASSPSLKGALREKLFF.

This chain joins TRBV29-1 and TRBJ1-5, with TRBD1 matching over 8 bases. The CDR3 totals 14 residues. With V trimmed by 5 bases and J by 1 base, 4 bases remained unmatched. CDR1 is SQVTM and CDR2 is ANQGSEA in the germline V gene. The CDR3 protein is CSVSGTGSNQPQHF. CDR3 nucleotide sequence: TGCAGCGTTTCAGGGACAGGCAGCAATCAGCCCCAGCATTTT.

This chain connects TRBV12-5 to TRBJ2-1, with TRBD2 matching over 7 bases. V shed 3 bases, J shed 5 bases, and the junction held 4 bases outside the gene matches. In germline, CDR1 is LGHNT, CDR2 FRNRAP. The CDR3 is 14 residues long. Here the CDR3 reads CASGFRLADNEQFF. CDR3 coding DNA: TGTGCTAGTGGTTTTAGGCTAGCGGACAATGAGCAGTTCTTC.

V gene TRBV5-4 combines with J gene TRBJ2-1, with 7 bases fitting TRBD1. The CDR3 spans 15 residues. CDR1 and CDR2 (germline): SGHNT, YYREEE (reference sequence). Germline trimming cut 2 bases from V and 4 bases from J; bases unmatched to any gene: 6. The CDR3 DNA sequence: TGTGCCAGCAGCTTCCAACAGGGGAATTACAATGAGCAGTTCTTC. This gives the protein CASSFQQGNYNEQFF.

The CDR3 loop is CATKTEVWTEAFF. CDR3 nucleotides: TGTGCCACCAAGACGGAGGTTTGGACTGAAGCTTTCTTT. This sequence joins TRBV6-1 and TRBJ1-1; D remains unclear. The CDR3 is made up of 13 amino acids. The germline CDR1 and CDR2 sequences are MNHNS and SASEGT. Deletions cut 10 bases from V and 5 bases from J, with 17 bases between.

The rearrangement joins TRBV18 to TRBJ2-7; possibly TRBD2 for D (5 bases). This CDR3 region has 13 residues. Trimming removed 6 bases at V and 2 bases at J, with 11 bases between. Per germline, CDR1 KGHSH and CDR2 LQKENI. CDR3 amino acids: CASSSRAPYEQYF. CDR3 nucleotides: TGTGCCAGCTCGTCGCGGGCCCCCTACGAGCAGTACTTC.

The chain joins TRBV4-3 to TRBJ1-1; D possibly corresponds to TRBD1 (5 bases). Between the trimmed V and J ends, which lost 0 bases and 2 bases, there was a span of 10 bases. The CDR3 contains 15 residues. Germline V gives CDR1 LGHNA, CDR2 YSLEER. CDR3 bases: TGCGCCAGCAGCCAAGATGGCCAGGGTAACACTGAAGCTTTCTTT. Its translation: CASSQDGQGNTEAFF.

V gene TRBV4-1 combines with J gene TRBJ1-1; 9 nucleotides agree with TRBD1. V was clipped by 4 bases and J by 3 bases; unmatched bases: 6. Germline CDR1 reads MGHRA; CDR2 reads YSYEKL. There are 15 residues in the CDR3. The CDR3 spells CASSPRDRDYTEAFF. In nucleotides, the CDR3 is TGCGCCAGCAGCCCACGGGACAGGGATTACACTGAAGCTTTCTTT.

The chain employs TRBV25-1 and TRBJ2-1, with 7 bases identical to TRBD1. The CDR3 loop spans 16 amino acids. J gave up 8 bases and V 4 bases, and 14 bases lay outside the gene matches. Germline V CDR1 and CDR2: MGHDK, SYGVNS. The CDR3 spells CASSGKEQGWIDEQFF. CDR3 DNA: TGTGCCAGCAGTGGAAAGGAACAGGGGTGGATTGATGAGCAGTTCTTC.